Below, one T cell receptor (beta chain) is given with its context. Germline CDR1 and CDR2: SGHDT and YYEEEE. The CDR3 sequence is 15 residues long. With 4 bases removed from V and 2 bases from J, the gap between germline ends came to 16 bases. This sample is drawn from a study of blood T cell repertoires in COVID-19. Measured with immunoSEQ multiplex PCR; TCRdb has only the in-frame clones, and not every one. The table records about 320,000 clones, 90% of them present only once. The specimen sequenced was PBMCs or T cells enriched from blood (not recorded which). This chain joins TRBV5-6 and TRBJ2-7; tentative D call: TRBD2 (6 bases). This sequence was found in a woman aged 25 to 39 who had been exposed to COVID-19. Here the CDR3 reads CASSLAGGRTYEQYF. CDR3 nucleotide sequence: TGTGCCAGCAGCCTGGCCGGGGGAAGGACCTACGAGCAGTACTTC.